This passage covers 10 T cell receptor beta chains from one sample sequenced in a study of blood T cell repertoires in COVID-19. The table came from immunoSEQ multiplex PCR; TCRdb's copy has only in-frame clones and leaves some out. The data contain 200,000 to 250,000 clones, approximately 88% of them singletons. The sample taken for sequencing was PBMCs or T cells enriched from blood (not recorded which). The receptors were gathered from a woman in her thirties who had been exposed to COVID-19.

The DNA for the CDR3 is TGTGCCAGTAGCCCCCGGAGGTTGCCTTCACCCCTCCACTTT. It is translated as CASSPRRLPSPLHF. The chain is built from TRBV19 and TRBJ1-6, with no clear D. The CDR3 is 14 residues long. Trimming took off 6 bases at V and 9 bases at J, with 15 bases between the two ends. Germline V gene data show CDR1 as LNHDA and CDR2 as SQIVND (reference sequence).

The gene calls are TRBV5-1 and TRBJ2-5; 9 bases are a match to TRBD1. From germline, CDR1 is SGHRS and CDR2 YFSETQ. J lost 5 bases, V lost 3 bases, and 8 bases had no gene match. The CDR3 sequence is 15 residues long. The DNA for the CDR3 is TGCGCCAGCAGCTCCGGGACAGGGAATTGGGAGACCCAGTACTTC. Protein product: CASSSGTGNWETQYF.

The chain recombines TRBV4-1 with TRBJ2-3; D not resolved. There are 15 residues in the CDR3. Germline V gene data show CDR1 as MGHRA and CDR2 as YSYEKL. Deletions cut 1 base from V and 0 bases from J, with 8 bases between. This CDR3 reads CASSQVPRSTDTQYF. The CDR3 nucleotides are TGCGCCAGCAGCCAAGTTCCTAGGAGCACAGATACGCAGTATTTT.

The chain recombines TRBV10-3 with TRBJ2-1; 8 bases match TRBD1. After removal of 0 bases from V and 5 bases from J, the junction contained 6 bases not matched to a gene. The germline gives CDR1 ENHRY, CDR2 SYGVKD. The CDR3 totals 16 residues. The DNA of the CDR3 is TGTGCCATCAGTGAGTCAGTGACAGGGGAAAACAATGAGCAGTTCTTC. This gives the protein CAISESVTGENNEQFF.

The chain is built from TRBV4-1 and TRBJ2-7, with 11 bases lining up with TRBD2. Per the germline V gene, CDR1 is MGHRA and CDR2 is YSYEKL. This CDR3 region has 14 residues. With V trimmed by 3 bases and J by 2 bases, 0 bases remained unmatched. CDR3 region: CASSQTSGTYEQYF. The DNA of the CDR3 is TGCGCCAGCAGCCAGACTAGCGGGACCTACGAGCAGTACTTC.

This rearrangement joins TRBV4-1 to TRBJ1-1; D is perhaps TRBD1 (6 bases). Germline assignment: CDR1 MGHRA and CDR2 YSYEKL. This CDR3 contains 14 residues. Trimming took off 4 bases at V and 0 bases at J, with 9 bases between the two ends. DNA for the CDR3: TGCGCCAGCAGCCTCGAGGGGGTGAACACTGAAGCTTTCTTT. Encoded protein: CASSLEGVNTEAFF.

The chain recombines TRBV6-5 with TRBJ1-1, with 8 bases that match TRBD1. Looked up from germline, CDR1 is MNHEY and CDR2 is SVGAGI. Trimming removed 8 bases from V and 6 bases from J; junction bases left unmatched: 2. The CDR3 sequence is 11 residues long. The CDR3 DNA sequence: TGTGCCAGCTGGACAGGGTCTGAAGCTTTCTTT. Translating it yields CASWTGSEAFF.

This chain uses TRBV2 with TRBJ2-3; 8 nucleotides agree with TRBD2. Per the germline V gene, CDR1 is SNHLY and CDR2 is FYNNEI. The CDR3 spans 18 residues. The ends lost 6 bases at V and 1 base at J; junction bases unmatched: 15. The CDR3 DNA sequence: TGTGCCAGCAGGGCCCCTATTGGTAGCGGGACCGGCACAGATACGCAGTATTTT. Amino acid sequence: CASRAPIGSGTGTDTQYF. The entire variable domain, with the rest obtained from reference TRBV2 and TRBJ2-3, is as follows: EPEVTQTPSHQVTQMGQEVILRCVPISNHLYFYWYRQILGQKVEFLVSFYNNEISEKSEIFDDQFSVERPDGSNFTLKIRSTKLEDSAMYFCASRAPIGSGTGTDTQYFGPGTRLTVL.

This rearrangement joins TRBV3-1 (or the pseudogene TRBV3-2) to TRBJ1-1; D gene ambiguous. Germline V gives CDR1 LGHDT, CDR2 YNNKEL (reference sequence). The ends were cut back, 0 bases at V and 2 bases at J, with 7 bases in the middle. The CDR3 totals 14 residues. The CDR3, as DNA: TGTGCCAGCAGCCAAGATGTTCTTAACACTGAAGCTTTCTTT. Protein product: CASSQDVLNTEAFF.

The table lists this clone with a few counts. The rearrangement uses TRBV15 and TRBJ1-5; possibly TRBD1 for D (6 bases). The V gene lost 1 base and the J gene lost 5 bases, with 6 bases spanning the gap. Germline CDR1 LNHNV, CDR2 YYDKDF (reference sequence). The CDR3 has 13 amino acids. The CDR3 protein is CATSRGTDQPQHF. CDR3 nucleotides: TGTGCCACCAGCAGAGGGACAGATCAGCCCCAGCATTTT.